This T cell receptor beta chain was observed in a study of T cell repertoires in aging, cancer and after chemotherapy. Study-wide findings and caveats: Immunological memory after chemotherapy cannot be judged from the repertoire data.

Peripheral blood genomic DNA, not sorted cells or RNA, was the template. Trimming took off 9 bases at V and 3 bases at J, with 14 bases between the two ends. The CDR3 spans 13 residues. Germline assignment: CDR1 LGHNA and CDR2 YNFKEQ. A note on this clonotype: The antigen remains undetermined.

Rearranged V-D-J TRB sequences were amplified with a mixed TRB-A/B primer pool. TCRdb fed the multiplex PCR reads into MiXCR, producing one record per CDR3 protein. The sample has approximately 11,000 distinct CDR3 sequences, around 38% seen once. The chain employs TRBV4-2 and TRBJ1-1; D gene uncertain. Sample: blood. This sequence was found in a human donor in good health. CDR3 residues: CASGTWSYTEAFF. CDR3 nucleotides: TGTGCCAGTGGTACGTGGTCCTACACTGAAGCTTTCTTT.